A selection of T cell receptor beta chains follows, all from one sample in a study of technical replicates of blood from several donors. The method was immunoSEQ multiplex PCR; TCRdb's version includes in-frame clones alone and lacks a portion of them. The table lists some 67,000 clones, roughly 98% of them singletons. Sequencing was performed on T cells isolated from PBMCs. Receptors were obtained from a human donor in good health. Each CDR3 is given without its conserved first and last residue. Expanded clones are given a class, and other clones once, few, many or no size at all.

CDR3 protein: ASGPGVAGVGRNEQF
clone size: NA
V gene: TRBV10-1
J gene: TRBJ2-1

CDR3 protein: ASSRAAGVRTDTQY
clone size: NA
V gene: TRBV5-5
J gene: TRBJ2-3

CDR3 protein: ASRTGANEQF
clone size: NA
V gene: TRBV10-2
J gene: TRBJ2-1

CDR3 protein: ASSGGLPYNEQF
clone size: NA
V gene: TRBV28
J gene: TRBJ2-1

CDR3 protein: ASRGGSRNTQY
clone size: NA
V gene: TRBV19
J gene: TRBJ2-3

CDR3 protein: ASSDRRGLQETQY
clone size: NA
V gene: TRBV9
J gene: TRBJ2-5

CDR3 protein: SVARGWGGDEQY
clone size: NA
V gene: TRBV29-1
J gene: TRBJ2-7

CDR3 protein: ASSSLTGKGTTEAF
clone size: NA
V gene: TRBV14
J gene: TRBJ1-1

CDR3 protein: ASMLTDYGYT
clone size: once
V gene: TRBV6-1
J gene: TRBJ1-2

CDR3 protein: ASSLHAGGQSLHYGYT
clone size: NA
V gene: TRBV5-1
J gene: TRBJ1-2

CDR3 protein: AWSVGSTEAF
clone size: NA
V gene: TRBV30
J gene: TRBJ1-1

CDR3 protein: ASSSWTAISYNEQF
clone size: NA
V gene: TRBV7-3
J gene: TRBJ2-1

CDR3 protein: ASSLGRDEQF
clone size: once
V gene: TRBV5-6
J gene: TRBJ2-1

CDR3 protein: ASSPPVGSRSYEQY
clone size: NA
V gene: TRBV28
J gene: TRBJ2-7

CDR3 protein: ASSPAGANVLT
clone size: NA
V gene: TRBV19
J gene: TRBJ2-6

CDR3 protein: ASSQAAGQQGGNTIY
clone size: NA
V gene: TRBV4-2
J gene: TRBJ1-3

CDR3 protein: ASSQGTSTDTQY
clone size: NA
V gene: TRBV4-2
J gene: TRBJ2-3

CDR3 protein: ASSLDGSYEQY
clone size: NA
V gene: TRBV11-3
J gene: TRBJ2-7

CDR3 protein: ASSQVVWTNGNTIY
clone size: NA
V gene: TRBV4-1
J gene: TRBJ1-3

CDR3 protein: ASSPHQGVNYGYT
clone size: once
V gene: TRBV6-5
J gene: TRBJ1-2

CDR3 protein: ASRAAVETQY
clone size: NA
V gene: TRBV2
J gene: TRBJ2-5

CDR3 protein: ASSLVGTSGQVGELF
clone size: NA
V gene: TRBV7-2
J gene: TRBJ2-2

CDR3 protein: ASSGQGGVTEAF
clone size: NA
V gene: TRBV9
J gene: TRBJ1-1

CDR3 protein: ASSFIWTGNTEAF
clone size: NA
V gene: TRBV27
J gene: TRBJ1-1

CDR3 protein: ASSPVGQGGSPLH
clone size: NA
V gene: TRBV5-6
J gene: TRBJ1-6

CDR3 protein: ASSFWPTGGVTDTQY
clone size: NA
V gene: TRBV5-4
J gene: TRBJ2-3

CDR3 protein: ATSRDPSEQY
clone size: NA
V gene: TRBV15
J gene: TRBJ2-7

CDR3 protein: ASNPFPGQGLGGYT
clone size: NA
V gene: TRBV27
J gene: TRBJ1-2

CDR3 protein: ASSLINRGLMNTEAF
clone size: NA
V gene: TRBV4-1
J gene: TRBJ1-1

CDR3 protein: ASTRIGEGRTEAF
clone size: NA
V gene: TRBV28
J gene: TRBJ1-1

CDR3 protein: ASTGQADQAF
clone size: NA
V gene: TRBV28
J gene: TRBJ1-1